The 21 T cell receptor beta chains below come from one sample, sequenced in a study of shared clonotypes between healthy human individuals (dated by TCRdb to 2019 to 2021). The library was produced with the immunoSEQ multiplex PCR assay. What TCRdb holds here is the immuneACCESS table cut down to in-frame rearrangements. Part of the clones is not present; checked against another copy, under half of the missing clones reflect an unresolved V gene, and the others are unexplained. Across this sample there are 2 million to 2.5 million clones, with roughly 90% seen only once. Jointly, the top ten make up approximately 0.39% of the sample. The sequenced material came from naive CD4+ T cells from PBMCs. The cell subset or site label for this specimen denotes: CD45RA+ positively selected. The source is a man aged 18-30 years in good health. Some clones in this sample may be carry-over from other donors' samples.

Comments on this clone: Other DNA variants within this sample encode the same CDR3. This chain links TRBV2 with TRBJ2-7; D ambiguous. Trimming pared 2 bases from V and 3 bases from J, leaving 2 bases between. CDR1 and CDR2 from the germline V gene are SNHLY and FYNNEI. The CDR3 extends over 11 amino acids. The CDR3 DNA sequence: TGTGCCAGCAGTGAATTCTACGAGCAGTACTTC. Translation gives CASSEFYEQYF. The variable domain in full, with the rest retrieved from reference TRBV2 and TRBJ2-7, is EPEVTQTPSHQVTQMGQEVILRCVPISNHLYFYWYRQILGQKVEFLVSFYNNEISEKSEIFDDQFSVERPDGSNFTLKIRSTKLEDSAMYFCASSEFYEQYFGPGTRLTVT.

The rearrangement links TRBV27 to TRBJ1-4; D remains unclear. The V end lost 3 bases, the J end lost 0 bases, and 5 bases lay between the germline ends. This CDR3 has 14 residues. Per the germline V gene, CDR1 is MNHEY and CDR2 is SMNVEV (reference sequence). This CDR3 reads CASSFWATNEKLFF. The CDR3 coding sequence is TGTGCCAGCAGTTTTTGGGCAACTAATGAAAAACTGTTTTTT.

Here the CDR3 reads CASSARMGGGTEAFF. CDR3 DNA sequence: TGTGCCAGCAGCGCCCGGATGGGGGGGGGAACTGAAGCTTTCTTT. The chain recombines TRBV9 with TRBJ1-1, with a weak D call TRBD1 (5 bases). The ends were cut back, 3 bases at V and 5 bases at J, with 17 bases in the middle. This CDR3 has 15 amino acids. CDR1 and CDR2 from the germline V gene are SGDLS and YYNGEE.

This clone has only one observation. This CDR3 reads CASSFGAVVYGYTF. CDR3 DNA sequence: TGCGCCAGCAGCTTTGGGGCGGTAGTTTATGGCTACACCTTC. The chain combines TRBV5-1 with TRBJ1-2; D may be TRBD1 (5 bases). The V gene lost 2 bases and the J gene lost 5 bases, with 13 bases spanning the gap. The V gene's germline CDR1 is SGHRS and CDR2 YFSETQ. The CDR3 spans 14 residues.

CDR3 region: CASSLRAGDGYTF. The CDR3 nucleotides read TGTGCCAGCAGTCTGAGGGCAGGTGATGGCTACACCTTC. The chain uses TRBV28 and TRBJ1-2; D unclear. Trimming cost V 5 bases and J 6 bases, with 13 bases left between them. CDR1 is MDHEN and CDR2 is SYDVKM in the germline V gene. This CDR3 has 13 amino acids.

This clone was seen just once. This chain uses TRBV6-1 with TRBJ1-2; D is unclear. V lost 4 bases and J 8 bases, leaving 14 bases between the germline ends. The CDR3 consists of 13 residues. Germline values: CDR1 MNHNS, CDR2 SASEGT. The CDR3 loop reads CASSGGPEDGYTF. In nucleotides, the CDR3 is TGTGCCAGCAGTGGGGGTCCAGAGGACGGCTACACCTTC.

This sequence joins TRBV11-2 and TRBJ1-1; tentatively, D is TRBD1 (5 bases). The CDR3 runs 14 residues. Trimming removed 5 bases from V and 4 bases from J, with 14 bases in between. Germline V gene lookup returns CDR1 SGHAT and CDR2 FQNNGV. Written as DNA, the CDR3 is TGTGCCAGCAGCCTGACAGACGGAACCACTGAAGCTTTCTTT. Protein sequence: CASSLTDGTTEAFF.

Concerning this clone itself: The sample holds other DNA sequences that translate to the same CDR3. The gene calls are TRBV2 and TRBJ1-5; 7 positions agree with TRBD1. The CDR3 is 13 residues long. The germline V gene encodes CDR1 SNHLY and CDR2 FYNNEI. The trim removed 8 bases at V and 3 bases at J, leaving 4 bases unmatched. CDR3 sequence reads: CASGRGPNQPQHF. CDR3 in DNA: TGTGCCAGCGGGAGGGGGCCCAATCAGCCCCAGCATTTT.

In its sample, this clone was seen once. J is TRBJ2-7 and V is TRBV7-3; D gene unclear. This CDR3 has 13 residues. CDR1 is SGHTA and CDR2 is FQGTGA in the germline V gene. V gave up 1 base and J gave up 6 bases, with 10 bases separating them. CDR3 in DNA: TGTGCCAGCAGCTTAAATGCCATGGGCGAGCAGTACTTC. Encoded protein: CASSLNAMGEQYF.

In DNA form, the CDR3 reads TGTGCCAGCAGCCCCCGGCCGGGTACTAGCGGCAGAACCGGGGAGCTGTTTTTT. Translated, it gives CASSPRPGTSGRTGELFF. The chain has TRBV7-3 and TRBJ2-2, with 8 bases identical to TRBD2. The CDR3 is 18 amino acids. Germline assignment: CDR1 SGHTA and CDR2 FQGTGA. V trimming: 5 bases; J trimming: 5 bases; junction bases outside the gene matches: 16. The whole variable domain, filled in from reference TRBV7-3 and TRBJ2-2, reads GAGVSQTPSNKVTEKGKYVELRCDPISGHTALYWYRQSLGQGPEFLIYFQGTGAADDSGLPNDRFFAVRPEGSVSTLKIQRTERGDSAVYLCASSPRPGTSGRTGELFFGEGSRLTVL.

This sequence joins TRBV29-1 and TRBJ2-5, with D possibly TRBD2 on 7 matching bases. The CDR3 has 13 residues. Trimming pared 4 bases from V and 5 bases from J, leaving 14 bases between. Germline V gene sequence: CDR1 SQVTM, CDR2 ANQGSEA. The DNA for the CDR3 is TGCAGCGTTGGAGGGGGGGGCGGGGAGACCCAGTACTTC. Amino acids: CSVGGGGGETQYF. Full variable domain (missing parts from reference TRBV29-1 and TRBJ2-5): SAVISQKPSRDICQRGTSLTIQCQVDSQVTMMFWYRQQPGQSLTLIATANQGSEATYESGFVIDKFPISRPNLTFSTLTVSNMSPEDSSIYLCSVGGGGGETQYFGPGTRLLVL.

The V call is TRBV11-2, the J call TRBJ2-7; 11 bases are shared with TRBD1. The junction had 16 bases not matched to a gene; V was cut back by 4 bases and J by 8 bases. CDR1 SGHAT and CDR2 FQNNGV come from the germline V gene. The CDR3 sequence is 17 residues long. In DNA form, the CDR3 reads TGTGCCAGCAGCTCGTACCTCTCGGACAGGGGGCAACGTAAGCAGTACTTC. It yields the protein CASSSYLSDRGQRKQYF.

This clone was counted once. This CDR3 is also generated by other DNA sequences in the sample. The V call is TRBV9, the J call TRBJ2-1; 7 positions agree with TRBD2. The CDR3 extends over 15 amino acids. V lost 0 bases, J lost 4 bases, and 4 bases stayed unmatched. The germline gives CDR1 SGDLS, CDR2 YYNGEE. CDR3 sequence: CASSVAASGYNEQFF. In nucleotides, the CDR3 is TGTGCCAGCAGCGTAGCGGCTAGCGGATACAATGAGCAGTTCTTC.

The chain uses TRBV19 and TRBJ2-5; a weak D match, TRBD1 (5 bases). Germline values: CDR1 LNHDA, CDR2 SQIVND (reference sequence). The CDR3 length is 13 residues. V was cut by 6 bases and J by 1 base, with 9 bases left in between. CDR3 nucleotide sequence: TGTGCCAGTAGAGCAGGGTTCCAAGAGACCCAGTACTTC. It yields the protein CASRAGFQETQYF.

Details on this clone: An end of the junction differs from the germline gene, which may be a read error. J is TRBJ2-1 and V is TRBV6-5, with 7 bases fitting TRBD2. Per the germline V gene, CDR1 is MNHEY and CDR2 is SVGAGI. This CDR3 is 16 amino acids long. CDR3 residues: CASRYSSSGSPNEQFF. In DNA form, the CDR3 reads TGTGCCAGCCGTTATTCGTCTAGCGGCAGCCCGAATGAGCAGTTCTTC.

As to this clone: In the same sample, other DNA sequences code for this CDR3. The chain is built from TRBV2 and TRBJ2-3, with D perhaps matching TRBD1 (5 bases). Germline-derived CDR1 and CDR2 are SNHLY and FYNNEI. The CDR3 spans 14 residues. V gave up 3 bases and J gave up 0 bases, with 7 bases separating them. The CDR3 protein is CASSDRTSTDTQYF. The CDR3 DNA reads TGTGCCAGCAGTGACAGGACAAGCACAGATACGCAGTATTTT.

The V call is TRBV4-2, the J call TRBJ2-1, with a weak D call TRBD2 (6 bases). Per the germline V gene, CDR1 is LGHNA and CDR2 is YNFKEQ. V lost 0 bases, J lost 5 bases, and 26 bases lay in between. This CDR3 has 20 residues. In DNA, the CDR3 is TGTGCCAGCAGCCAAGATCTTCGCCCCAGACTAGTCTCCCAGGACAATGAGCAGTTCTTC. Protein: CASSQDLRPRLVSQDNEQFF.

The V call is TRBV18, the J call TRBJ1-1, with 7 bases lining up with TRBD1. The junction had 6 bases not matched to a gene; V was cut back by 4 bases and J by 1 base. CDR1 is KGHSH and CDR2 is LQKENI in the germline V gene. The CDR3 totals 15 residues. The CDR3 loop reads CASSQSTGRNTEAFF. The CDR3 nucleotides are TGTGCCAGCTCACAATCGACAGGGAGGAACACTGAAGCTTTCTTT.

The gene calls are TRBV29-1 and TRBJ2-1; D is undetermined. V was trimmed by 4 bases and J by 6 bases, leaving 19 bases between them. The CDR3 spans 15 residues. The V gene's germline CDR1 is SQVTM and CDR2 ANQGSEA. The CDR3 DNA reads TGCAGCGTTGGGAAGGATTCGAATCCCTCCAATGAGCAGTTCTTC. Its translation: CSVGKDSNPSNEQFF.

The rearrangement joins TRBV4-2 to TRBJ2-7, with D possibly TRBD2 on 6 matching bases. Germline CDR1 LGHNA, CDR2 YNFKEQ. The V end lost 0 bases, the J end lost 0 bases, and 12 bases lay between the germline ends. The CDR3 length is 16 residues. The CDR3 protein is CASSQDYGLLSYEQYF. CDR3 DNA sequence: TGTGCCAGCAGCCAAGATTATGGACTACTCTCCTACGAGCAGTACTTC.

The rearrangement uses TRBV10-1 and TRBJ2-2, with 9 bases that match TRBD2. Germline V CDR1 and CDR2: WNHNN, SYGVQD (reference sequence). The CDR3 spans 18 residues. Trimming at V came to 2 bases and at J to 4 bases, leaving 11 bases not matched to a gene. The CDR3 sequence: CASSEEGQREAVTGELFF. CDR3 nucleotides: TGCGCCAGCAGTGAGGAAGGGCAGCGGGAGGCGGTCACCGGGGAGCTGTTTTTT.